This T cell receptor (beta chain) was recovered during a study of T cells in Graves' hyperthyroidism and ophthalmopathy. Study-wide findings and caveats: Blood shared most expanded thyroid clonotypes above 0.001.

This clonotype showed up just a few times. Its target is not known. V lost 2 bases and J lost 5; bases outside the gene matches: 6. CDR3 length: 14 amino acids. CDR1 is SGHRS and CDR2 is YFSETQ in the germline V gene. TCR beta CDR3 sequences were amplified from RNA transcripts. HTBI primers were employed in a first-round RT-PCR of the TCR CDR3. One entry per CDR3 protein results from TCRdb running MiXCR on the multiplex PCR reads. The repertoire includes 660,000 or so distinct CDR3 sequences, around 21% of them detected once, and under 35% sits in the top ten. The sequenced sample consisted of blood. The TCR sequence derives from a man younger than 45 with Graves' ophthalmopathy. The chain couples TRBV5-1 to TRBJ2-7, with TRBD1 matching over 8 bases. In DNA form, the CDR3 reads TGCGCCAGCAGCTTCATCCAGGGGGCCGACGAGCAGTACTTC. Translating gives CASSFIQGADEQYF.